Shown below are 22 T cell receptor beta chains from a single sample sequenced in a study of T-cell reconstitution after alpha-beta-depleted transplantation in children. Unique molecular identifiers were built into the TCRbeta library. MiXCR, applied by TCRdb to the PCR reads, yields one record per CDR3 protein. Among approximately 70,000 distinct CDR3 sequences listed, 4.9% were seen once. Sequenced material: PBMCs, mostly from graft donor cells, taken 180 days after TCRalphabeta/CD19-depleted stem cell transplant. Every receptor here comes from a boy younger than two who had a stem cell transplant for acute myeloid leukemia, so the T cells may come from the graft donor.

This clonotype has a count of ten or more. The chain's CDR3 is CASSLAWGQPQHF. Written as DNA, the CDR3 is TGTGCCAGCTCATTGGCCTGGGGTCAGCCCCAGCATTTT. The chain joins TRBV6-5 to TRBJ1-5; no reliable D call. Germline V gene lookup returns CDR1 MNHEY and CDR2 SVGAGI. The V gene lost 8 bases and the J gene lost 6 bases, with 14 bases spanning the gap. CDR3 length equals 13 residues.

The table lists this clonotype with many counts. The chain couples TRBV20-1 to TRBJ1-4, with 10 nucleotides matching TRBD1. CDR3 size: 21 residues. Germline V lookup: CDR1 DFQATT, CDR2 SNEGSKA (reference sequence). V shed 5 bases and J 0 bases; nucleotides not matched to a gene: 21. The CDR3 DNA reads TGCAGTGCTTCTCAGTGGAGGGACAGGGGCGGGGGATTCGCAACTAATGAAAAACTGTTTTTT. Translating it yields CSASQWRDRGGGFATNEKLFF.

The chain is built from TRBV11-2 and TRBJ2-1; D not certain. The CDR3 consists of 13 residues. CDR1 and CDR2 (germline): SGHAT, FQNNGV. Trimming removed 0 bases at V and 8 bases at J, with 8 bases between. The chain's CDR3 is CASSLDVSDEQFF. CDR3 coding DNA: TGTGCCAGCAGCTTAGATGTGAGCGATGAGCAGTTCTTC.

There are many counts of this clonotype. The chain recombines TRBV4-1 with TRBJ1-6; TRBD1 might be the D (5 bases). Trimming took off 4 bases at V and 10 bases at J, with 20 bases between the two ends. CDR3 length: 16 residues. Germline-derived CDR1 and CDR2 are MGHRA and YSYEKL. The CDR3 reads CASSLSSGDLYSPLHF. CDR3 coding DNA: TGCGCCAGCAGCCTGTCCTCGGGGGACCTCTACTCACCCCTCCACTTT.

This clonotype was detected many times. The rearrangement links TRBV5-1 to TRBJ2-2; a possible D gene is TRBD2 (6 bases). V lost 6 bases, J lost 2 bases, and 14 bases lay in between. The germline CDR1 and CDR2 sequences are SGHRS and YFSETQ. The CDR3 consists of 15 residues. The CDR3 sequence: CASTEGTSNTGELFF. The DNA for the CDR3 is TGCGCCAGCACAGAAGGGACTTCTAACACCGGGGAGCTGTTTTTT. The variable domain in full, completed from reference TRBV5-1 and TRBJ2-2, reads KAGVTQTPRYLIKTRGQQVTLSCSPISGHRSVSWYQQTPGQGLQFLFEYFSETQRNKGNFPGRFSGRQFSNSRSEMNVSTLELGDSALYLCASTEGTSNTGELFFGEGSRLTVL.

This clonotype was observed many times. The CDR3 region has the DNA TGTGCGGCCGGGACAGCGCCTCAGGGGACCCAGTACTTC. Protein: CAAGTAPQGTQYF. The V and J genes are TRBV5-5 and TRBJ2-5, with TRBD1 matching over 7 bases. Germline loops: CDR1 SGHKS, CDR2 YYEKEE (reference sequence). The CDR3 consists of 13 residues. Combining the CDR3 with reference TRBV5-5 and TRBJ2-5 gives the whole variable domain DAGVTQSPTHLIKTRGQQVTLRCSPISGHKSVSWYQQVLGQGPQFIFQYYEKEERGRGNFPDRFSARQFPNYSSELNVNALLLGDSALYLCAAGTAPQGTQYFGPGTRLLVL.

The chain carries TRBV2 and TRBJ2-6; 9 bases align to TRBD1. Germline V gene data show CDR1 as SNHLY and CDR2 as FYNNEI. V dropped 11 bases and J dropped 0; count of bases not matched to a gene: 14. The CDR3 covers 18 residues. CDR3 nucleotides: TGTGCCTTCAGTTCGTGGGACAGGGACATCTCTGGGGCCAACGTCCTGACTTTC. This sequence encodes CAFSSWDRDISGANVLTF.

A few counts support this clonotype. The V call is TRBV7-2, the J call TRBJ2-5; 9 nucleotides align to TRBD1. CDR1 is SGHTA, CDR2 FQGNSA, per germline. There are 15 residues in the CDR3. With 1 base clipped from V and 4 bases from J, the junction kept 4 bases outside the gene matches. This CDR3 is CASSLGVQGAETQYF. The DNA of the CDR3 is TGTGCCAGCAGCTTAGGCGTACAGGGGGCAGAGACCCAGTACTTC.

This clonotype came up many times. The J gene is TRBJ2-5, the V gene TRBV2; D gene uncertain. V was shortened by 7 bases and J by 4 bases, with 10 bases between the two germline ends. CDR3 length equals 12 residues. Germline-derived CDR1 and CDR2 are SNHLY and FYNNEI. In DNA, the CDR3 is TGTGCCAGCAAGTGGGGTTCAGAGACCCAGTACTTC. It codes for CASKWGSETQYF.

This clonotype was seen many times. The chain combines TRBV10-3 with TRBJ1-2, with D possibly being TRBD1 (6 bases). Germline V lookup: CDR1 ENHRY, CDR2 SYGVKD. The V end lost 10 bases, the J end lost 7 bases, and 19 bases lay between the germline ends. The CDR3 is made up of 13 amino acids. CDR3 nucleotide sequence: TGTGCCACCTCCCTGGGGGCGAGTGGTGGCTACACCTTC. Encoded protein: CATSLGASGGYTF.

Ten or more counts support this clonotype. The chain links TRBV5-1 to TRBJ1-5; 7 bases line up with TRBD1. V shed 2 bases, J shed 0 bases, and the junction held 14 bases outside the gene matches. The germline V gene has CDR1 SGHRS and CDR2 YFSETQ. The CDR3 runs to 19 residues. Here the CDR3 reads CASSFCKTGPRNSNQPQHF. The CDR3 DNA reads as TGCGCCAGCAGCTTCTGTAAGACAGGGCCGAGGAATAGCAATCAGCCCCAGCATTTT.

This clonotype was seen ten or more times. The J gene is TRBJ2-3, the V gene TRBV27; TRBD2 matches at 10 bases. The length of the CDR3 is 17 residues. J lost 1 base, V lost 5 bases, and 9 bases had no gene match. Germline V gene sequence: CDR1 MNHEY, CDR2 SMNVEV (reference sequence). CDR3 protein: CASSPLPLAGGTDTQYF. In DNA form, the CDR3 reads TGTGCCAGCAGTCCGCTCCCCCTAGCGGGGGGCACAGATACGCAGTATTTT.

This clonotype has ten or more counts. This chain connects TRBV29-1 to TRBJ1-2, with D possibly matching TRBD1 (6 bases). Germline V gene data show CDR1 as SQVTM and CDR2 as ANQGSEA. This CDR3 has 13 amino acids. The ends were cut back, 7 bases at V and 0 bases at J, with 12 bases in the middle. The CDR3 region has the DNA TGCAGCGCGAAGACAGGAACTAACTATGGCTACACCTTC. Protein: CSAKTGTNYGYTF. The full variable domain, rest sourced from reference TRBV29-1 and TRBJ1-2, is SAVISQKPSRDICQRGTSLTIQCQVDSQVTMMFWYRQQPGQSLTLIATANQGSEATYESGFVIDKFPISRPNLTFSTLTVSNMSPEDSSIYLCSAKTGTNYGYTFGSGTRLTVV.

This clonotype showed up just a few times. A read error may be the cause here, since a much bigger clone is one base away. J is TRBJ2-7 and V is TRBV29-1; the match to TRBD2 covers 9 bases. The CDR3 extends over 13 amino acids. CDR1 and CDR2 from the germline V gene are SQVTM and ANQGSEA. CDR3 region: CGVCGRESYEQYF. The DNA for the CDR3 is TGCGGCGTGTGCGGGAGGGAGTCCTACGAGCAGTACTTC.

The rearrangement uses TRBV7-9 and TRBJ2-2; the D is unclear. In germline, CDR1 is SEHNR, CDR2 FQNEAQ (reference sequence). V was trimmed by 4 bases and J by 4 bases, leaving 7 bases between them. CDR3 size: 13 residues. This CDR3 is CASSWYTTGELFF. CDR3 sequence (DNA): TGTGCCAGCAGCTGGTACACCACCGGGGAGCTGTTTTTT.

This clonotype has ten or more counts. The chain uses TRBV15 and TRBJ2-3, with D maybe TRBD1 (5 bases). Germline values: CDR1 LNHNV, CDR2 YYDKDF (reference sequence). Trimming cost V 6 bases and J 2 bases, with 15 bases left between them. The CDR3 is 15 residues long. Here the CDR3 reads CATRSWGGPTDTQYF. The CDR3 nucleotides are TGTGCCACCAGGAGCTGGGGCGGCCCCACAGATACGCAGTATTTT.

This clonotype was counted between two and nine times. The chain joins TRBV11-2 to TRBJ2-7, with no clear D. Trimming cost V 0 bases and J 7 bases, with 10 bases left between them. The CDR3 spans 13 residues. The germline gives CDR1 SGHAT, CDR2 FQNNGV. This chain's CDR3 is CASSLDRIWEQYV. CDR3 nucleotide sequence: TGTGCCAGCAGCTTAGATCGGATATGGGAGCAGTACGTC.

This clonotype was recorded at least ten times. The gene calls are TRBV5-1 and TRBJ1-2; D call uncertain. The length of the CDR3 is 14 residues. V was trimmed by 0 bases and J by 4 bases, leaving 10 bases between them. Germline CDR1 SGHRS, CDR2 YFSETQ. The DNA of the CDR3 is TGCGCCAGCAGCTTGGCGGGAAGCCTCTATGGCTACACCTTC. This translates into CASSLAGSLYGYTF.

This clonotype was seen repeatedly, ten times or more. The chain has TRBV18 and TRBJ1-1; unclear D gene. The length of the CDR3 is 15 residues. In germline, CDR1 is KGHSH, CDR2 LQKENI. V dropped 2 bases and J dropped 5 bases, with 15 bases sitting between them. In DNA form, the CDR3 reads TGTGCCAGCTCACCAGAGTCGGTCGGGAGGACTGAAGCTTTCTTT. It yields the protein CASSPESVGRTEAFF.

This clonotype was counted many times. V is TRBV20-1 and J is TRBJ2-3; tentative D call: TRBD1 (8 bases). V was cut by 5 bases and J by 5 bases, with 17 bases left in between. This CDR3 region has 14 residues. Per germline, CDR1 DFQATT and CDR2 SNEGSKA (reference sequence). The CDR3 protein is CSAPLTGEGDTQYF. The DNA for the CDR3 is TGCAGTGCTCCGCTGACAGGGGAGGGAGATACGCAGTATTTT.

This clonotype has at least ten counts. The gene calls are TRBV6-5 and TRBJ2-1; a possible D gene is TRBD1 (6 bases). V lost 1 base to trimming and J lost 7 bases, with 8 bases between them. Germline-derived CDR1 and CDR2 are MNHEY and SVGAGI. The CDR3 covers 13 residues. The CDR3 sequence: CASSYFRGNEQFF. The CDR3 DNA sequence: TGTGCCAGCAGTTACTTTAGGGGGAATGAGCAGTTCTTC.

This clonotype was seen many times. The rearrangement links TRBV20-1 to TRBJ2-2; TRBD1 or TRBD2 may be the D gene (5 bases each). The CDR3 runs 16 residues. Trimming cost V 2 bases and J 3 bases, with 16 bases left between them. Germline-derived CDR1 and CDR2 are DFQATT and SNEGSKA (reference sequence). CDR3 bases: TGCAGTGCTAGATCCGGGGACCCCTCGGACACCGGGGAGCTGTTTTTT. As protein: CSARSGDPSDTGELFF.